This TCR beta chain was captured by sequencing in a study of cytomegalovirus exposure and HLA in healthy donors. This clone showed up just once. What it binds is unknown. The table came from immunoSEQ multiplex PCR; TCRdb's copy has only in-frame clones and leaves some out. The sample includes some 98,000 clones, roughly 87% of them seen just once. Study outcomes and limitations: The TCR clusters that emerged in the first cohort tended, a later analysis found, to co-occur in the approximately 130 validation repertoires.

Germline CDR1 KGHSH, CDR2 LQKENI. Trimming left V 2 bases short and J 0 bases short, with 11 bases between. The CDR3 covers 16 residues. The sample consisted of PBMCs. The chain carries TRBV18 and TRBJ1-3, with TRBD1 as a possible D gene (6 bases). The source of this sequence is a woman under 40 in good health and CMV-seronegative. The DNA for the CDR3 is TGTGCCAGCTCACCAGGGGGGGCGAACTCTGGAAACACCATATATTTT. Translation: CASSPGGANSGNTIYF.